Reported below is one T cell receptor (beta chain). Its antigen is not identified. Amplification used 60 Vbeta primers and 13 Jbeta primers. Produced via immunoSEQ multiplex PCR; TCRdb's table is partial and in-frame only. Among around 130,000 clones, around 80% were seen once, and the ten largest hold about 1.7%. Donors showed nominal health when sampled, although they likely had unrecorded immune exposures. Germline lookup yields CDR1 LNHDA and CDR2 SQIVND (reference sequence). The CDR3 is made up of 15 amino acids. V lost 0 bases and J 2 bases, leaving 9 bases between the germline ends. The record originates from a study of cytomegalovirus exposure and HLA in healthy donors. General observations from the study: Cytomegalovirus status, reportedly, was diagnosed with high specificity and sensitivity by the classifier.

This receptor was identified in a woman aged 40 to 49 in good health and CMV-seronegative. V and J are TRBV19 and TRBJ2-3, with D perhaps matching TRBD2 (5 bases). The specimen sequenced was PBMCs. Written as DNA, the CDR3 is TGTGCCAGTAGTATAGACCAGCGGTACACAGATACGCAGTATTTT. It specifies CASSIDQRYTDTQYF.